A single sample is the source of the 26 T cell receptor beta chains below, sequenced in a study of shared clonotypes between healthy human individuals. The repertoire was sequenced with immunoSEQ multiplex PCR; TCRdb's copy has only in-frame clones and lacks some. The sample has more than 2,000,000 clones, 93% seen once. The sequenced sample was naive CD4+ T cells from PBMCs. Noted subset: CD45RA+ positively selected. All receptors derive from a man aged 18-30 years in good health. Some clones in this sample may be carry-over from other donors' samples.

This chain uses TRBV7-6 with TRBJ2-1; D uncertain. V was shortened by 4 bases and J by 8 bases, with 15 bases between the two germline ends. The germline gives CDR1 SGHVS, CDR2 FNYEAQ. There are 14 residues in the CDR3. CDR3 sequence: CASSSKTYSHEQFF. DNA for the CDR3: TGTGCCAGCAGCTCCAAGACGTATTCCCATGAGCAGTTCTTC.

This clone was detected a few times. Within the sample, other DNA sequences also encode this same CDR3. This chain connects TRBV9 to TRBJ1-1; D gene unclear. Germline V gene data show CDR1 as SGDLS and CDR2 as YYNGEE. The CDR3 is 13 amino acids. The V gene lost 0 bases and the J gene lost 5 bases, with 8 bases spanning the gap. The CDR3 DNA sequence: TGTGCCAGCAGCGTAGATCTGGGGACTGAAGCTTTCTTT. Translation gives CASSVDLGTEAFF.

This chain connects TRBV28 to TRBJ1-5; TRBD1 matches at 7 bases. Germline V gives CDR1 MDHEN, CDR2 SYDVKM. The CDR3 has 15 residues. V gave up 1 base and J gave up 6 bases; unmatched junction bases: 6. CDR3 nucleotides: TGTGCCAGCAGTTTATCCCAGGGGGTAAGTCAGCCCCAGCATTTT. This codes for CASSLSQGVSQPQHF.

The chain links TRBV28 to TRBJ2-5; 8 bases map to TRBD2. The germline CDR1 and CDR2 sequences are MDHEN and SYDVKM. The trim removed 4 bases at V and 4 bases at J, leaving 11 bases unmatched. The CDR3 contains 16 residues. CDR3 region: CASSSTGTSYGETQYF. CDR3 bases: TGTGCCAGCAGTTCTACCGGGACTAGTTATGGAGAGACCCAGTACTTC. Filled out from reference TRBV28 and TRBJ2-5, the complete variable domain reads DVKVTQSSRYLVKRTGEKVFLECVQDMDHENMFWYRQDPGLGLRLIYFSYDVKMKEKGDIPEGYSVSREKKERFSLILESASTNQTSMYLCASSSTGTSYGETQYFGPGTRLLVL.

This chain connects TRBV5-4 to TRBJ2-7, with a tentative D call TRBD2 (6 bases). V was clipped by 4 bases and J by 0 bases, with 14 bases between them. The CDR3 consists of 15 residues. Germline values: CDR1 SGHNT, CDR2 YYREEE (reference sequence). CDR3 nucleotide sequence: TGTGCCAGCAGCCCCGGGGGACGGACCTCCTACGAGCAGTACTTC. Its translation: CASSPGGRTSYEQYF.

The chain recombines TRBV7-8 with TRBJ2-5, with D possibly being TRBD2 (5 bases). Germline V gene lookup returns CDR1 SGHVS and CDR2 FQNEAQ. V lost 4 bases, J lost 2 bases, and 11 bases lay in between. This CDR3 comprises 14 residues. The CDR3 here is CASSSPGVQETQYF. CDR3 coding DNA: TGTGCCAGCAGCTCCCCCGGGGTTCAAGAGACCCAGTACTTC.

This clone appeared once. The CDR3: CASSKRGGAYGYTF. Here the CDR3 DNA reads TGTGCCAGCAGTAAGAGAGGGGGGGCCTATGGCTACACCTTC. J is TRBJ1-2 and V is TRBV25-1; TRBD1 is a possible D gene (6 bases). CDR1 MGHDK and CDR2 SYGVNS come from the germline V gene. The germline V and J ends were trimmed by 5 bases and 4 bases, with 14 bases remaining between them. The CDR3 loop spans 14 amino acids.

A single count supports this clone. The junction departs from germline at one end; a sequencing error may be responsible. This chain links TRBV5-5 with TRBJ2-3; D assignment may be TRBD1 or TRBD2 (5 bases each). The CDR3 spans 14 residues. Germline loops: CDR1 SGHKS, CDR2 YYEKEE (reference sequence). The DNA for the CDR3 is TGTGCCAGCAGCGCGGGCCCCCCGACAGTTACGCAGTATTTT. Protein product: CASSAGPPTVTQYF.

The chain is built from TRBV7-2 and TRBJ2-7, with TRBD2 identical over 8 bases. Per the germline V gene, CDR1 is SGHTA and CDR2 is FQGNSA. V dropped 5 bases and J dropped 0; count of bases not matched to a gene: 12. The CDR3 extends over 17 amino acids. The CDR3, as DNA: TGTGCCAGCAGCCCCCGGGGTAGCGGGGCCAGCTCCTACGAGCAGTACTTC. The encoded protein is CASSPRGSGASSYEQYF.

The CDR3, as DNA: TGTGCCAGCAGCCGCTTCGGGGCAGGGGGCCCTGTTACTACGAATGACGCTTTCTTT. It is translated as CASSRFGAGGPVTTNDAFF. The V call is TRBV4-2, the J call TRBJ1-1; 8 nucleotides line up with TRBD1. Germline CDR1 is LGHNA and CDR2 is YNFKEQ. This CDR3 comprises 19 residues. V trimming: 4 bases; J trimming: 11 bases; junction bases outside the gene matches: 27.

CDR3 nucleotides: TGTGCCAGCAGCTTTAGGTTGGGTAGCACAGATACGCAGTATTTT. Its translation: CASSFRLGSTDTQYF. The chain uses TRBV5-5 and TRBJ2-3; no clear D gene. This CDR3 is built from 15 residues. Germline V CDR1 and CDR2: SGHKS, YYEKEE (reference sequence). V lost 2 bases and J lost 0, with 10 bases in between.

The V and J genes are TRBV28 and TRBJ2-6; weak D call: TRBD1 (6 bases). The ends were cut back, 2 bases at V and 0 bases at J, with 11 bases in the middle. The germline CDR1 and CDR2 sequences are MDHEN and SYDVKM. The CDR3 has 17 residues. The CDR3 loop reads CASSLAGAISGANVLTF. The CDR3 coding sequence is TGTGCCAGCAGTTTAGCAGGGGCCATCTCTGGGGCCAACGTCCTGACTTTC.

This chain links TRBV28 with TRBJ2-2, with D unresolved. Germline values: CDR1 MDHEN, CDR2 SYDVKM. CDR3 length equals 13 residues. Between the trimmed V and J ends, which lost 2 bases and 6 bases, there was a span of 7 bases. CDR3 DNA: TGTGCCAGCAGTTTAACGAAAGCCGGGGAGCTGTTTTTT. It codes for CASSLTKAGELFF. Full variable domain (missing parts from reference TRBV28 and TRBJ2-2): DVKVTQSSRYLVKRTGEKVFLECVQDMDHENMFWYRQDPGLGLRLIYFSYDVKMKEKGDIPEGYSVSREKKERFSLILESASTNQTSMYLCASSLTKAGELFFGEGSRLTVL.

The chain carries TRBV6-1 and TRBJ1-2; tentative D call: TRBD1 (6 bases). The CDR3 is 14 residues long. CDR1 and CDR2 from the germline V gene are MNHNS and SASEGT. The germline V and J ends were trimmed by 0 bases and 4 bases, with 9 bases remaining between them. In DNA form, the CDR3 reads TGTGCCAGCAGTGAAGCCCCACAGGGCTATGGCTACACCTTC. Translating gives CASSEAPQGYGYTF.

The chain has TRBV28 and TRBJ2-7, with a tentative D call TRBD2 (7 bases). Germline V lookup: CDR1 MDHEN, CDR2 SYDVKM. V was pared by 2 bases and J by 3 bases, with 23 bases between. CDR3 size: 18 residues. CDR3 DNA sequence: TGTGCCAGCAGTTTACGTCGGGGGGCTGGGCTCTCAAGCTACGAGCAGTACTTC. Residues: CASSLRRGAGLSSYEQYF.

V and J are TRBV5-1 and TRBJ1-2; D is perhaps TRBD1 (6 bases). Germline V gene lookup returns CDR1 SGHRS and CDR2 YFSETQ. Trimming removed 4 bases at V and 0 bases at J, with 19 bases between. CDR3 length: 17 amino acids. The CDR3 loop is CASSLRPGESANYGYTF. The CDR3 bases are TGCGCCAGCAGCCTTCGTCCAGGGGAATCGGCTAACTATGGCTACACCTTC. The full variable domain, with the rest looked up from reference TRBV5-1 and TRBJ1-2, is KAGVTQTPRYLIKTRGQQVTLSCSPISGHRSVSWYQQTPGQGLQFLFEYFSETQRNKGNFPGRFSGRQFSNSRSEMNVSTLELGDSALYLCASSLRPGESANYGYTFGSGTRLTVV.

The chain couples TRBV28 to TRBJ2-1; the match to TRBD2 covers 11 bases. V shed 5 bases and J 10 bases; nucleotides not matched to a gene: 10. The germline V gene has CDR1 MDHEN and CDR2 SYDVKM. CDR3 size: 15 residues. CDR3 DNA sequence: TGTGCCAGCAGTCTTAGCGGGAGGGCCACGGGGGAGCAGTTCTTC. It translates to CASSLSGRATGEQFF.

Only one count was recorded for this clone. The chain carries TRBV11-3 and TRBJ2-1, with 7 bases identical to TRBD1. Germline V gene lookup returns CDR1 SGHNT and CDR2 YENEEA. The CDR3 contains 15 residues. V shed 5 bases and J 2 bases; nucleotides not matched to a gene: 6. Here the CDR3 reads CASSLGDSAYNEQFF. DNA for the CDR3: TGTGCCAGCAGCCTGGGGGACAGCGCCTACAATGAGCAGTTCTTC.

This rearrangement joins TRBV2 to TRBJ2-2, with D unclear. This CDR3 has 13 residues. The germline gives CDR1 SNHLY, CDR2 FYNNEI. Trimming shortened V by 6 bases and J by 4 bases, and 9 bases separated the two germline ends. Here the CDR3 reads CASRPTATGELFF. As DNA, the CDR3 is TGTGCCAGCAGACCCACAGCCACCGGGGAGCTGTTTTTT.

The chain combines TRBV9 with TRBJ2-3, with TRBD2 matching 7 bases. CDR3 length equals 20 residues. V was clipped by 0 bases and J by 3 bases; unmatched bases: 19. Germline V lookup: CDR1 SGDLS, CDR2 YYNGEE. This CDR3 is CASSVGGLSRAGVLTDTQYF. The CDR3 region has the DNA TGTGCCAGCAGCGTAGGAGGACTGTCGCGGGCGGGAGTTTTAACAGATACGCAGTATTTT.

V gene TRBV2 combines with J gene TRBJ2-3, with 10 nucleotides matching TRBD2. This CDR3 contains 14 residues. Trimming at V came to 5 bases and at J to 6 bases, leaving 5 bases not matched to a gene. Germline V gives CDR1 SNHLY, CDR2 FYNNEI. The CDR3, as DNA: TGTGCCAGCAGTATAGCGGGAGGAGGGGATACGCAGTATTTT. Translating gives CASSIAGGGDTQYF.

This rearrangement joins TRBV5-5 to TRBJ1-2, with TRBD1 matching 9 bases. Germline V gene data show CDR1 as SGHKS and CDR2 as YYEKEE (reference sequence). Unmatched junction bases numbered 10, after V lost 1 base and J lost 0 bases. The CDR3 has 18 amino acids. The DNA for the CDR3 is TGTGCCAGCAGCTTGAGAACAGGGGGCGCGGGTCCTAACTATGGCTACACCTTC. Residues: CASSLRTGGAGPNYGYTF. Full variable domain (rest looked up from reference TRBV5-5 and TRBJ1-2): DAGVTQSPTHLIKTRGQQVTLRCSPISGHKSVSWYQQVLGQGPQFIFQYYEKEERGRGNFPDRFSARQFPNYSSELNVNALLLGDSALYLCASSLRTGGAGPNYGYTFGSGTRLTVV.

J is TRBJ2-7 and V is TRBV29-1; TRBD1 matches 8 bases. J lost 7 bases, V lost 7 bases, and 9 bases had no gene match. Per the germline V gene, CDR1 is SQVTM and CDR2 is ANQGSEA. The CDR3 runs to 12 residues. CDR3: CSAGQGAGEQYF. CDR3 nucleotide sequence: TGCAGCGCTGGGCAGGGGGCAGGGGAGCAGTACTTC.

The CDR3 reads CASSSPTGASSGNTIYF. The CDR3 region has the DNA TGTGCCAGCAGTTCCCCGACAGGGGCTAGCTCTGGAAACACCATATATTTT. The J gene is TRBJ1-3, the V gene TRBV28, with 8 positions matching TRBD1. Unmatched junction bases numbered 8, after V lost 4 bases and J lost 0 bases. The CDR3 sequence is 17 residues long. Germline V gives CDR1 MDHEN, CDR2 SYDVKM.

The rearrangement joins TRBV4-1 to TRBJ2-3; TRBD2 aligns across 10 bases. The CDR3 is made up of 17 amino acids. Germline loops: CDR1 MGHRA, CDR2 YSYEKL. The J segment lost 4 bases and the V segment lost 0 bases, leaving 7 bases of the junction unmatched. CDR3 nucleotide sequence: TGCGCCAGCAGCCAAGAACAGCGGGAGGGCCGGGCAGATACGCAGTATTTT. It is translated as CASSQEQREGRADTQYF.

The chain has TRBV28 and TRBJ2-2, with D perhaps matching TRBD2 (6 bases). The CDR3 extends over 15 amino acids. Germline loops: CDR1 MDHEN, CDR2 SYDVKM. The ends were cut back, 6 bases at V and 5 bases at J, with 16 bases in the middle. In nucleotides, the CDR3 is TGTGCCAGCAGCCCCCCGGGACTTTCGACCGGGGAGCTGTTTTTT. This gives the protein CASSPPGLSTGELFF.